These 20 T cell receptor beta chains originate from one sample sequenced in a study of shared clonotypes between healthy human individuals. Generated by immunoSEQ multiplex PCR, the TCRdb table keeps only in-frame clones and is missing some. The sample has about 2.2 million clones, under 95% seen once. Naive CD8 isolation took CD45RO-negative cells positively selected for CCR7 and excluded terminally differentiated effector memory CD45RA+ cells. Input material: naive CD8+ T cells from PBMCs. The receptors shown here come from a man younger than 35 in good health. Some clones in this sample may be carry-over from other donors' samples.

The rearrangement links TRBV7-9 to TRBJ2-1; D unclear. The CDR3 sequence is 13 residues long. Trimming cost V 5 bases and J 3 bases, with 8 bases left between them. Germline assignment: CDR1 SEHNR and CDR2 FQNEAQ (reference sequence). The CDR3 region is CASSLFGYNEQFF. CDR3 DNA sequence: TGTGCCAGCAGCCTTTTCGGCTACAATGAGCAGTTCTTC.

With regard to this clone: This sample also contains other DNA sequences that code for the same CDR3. This chain links TRBV27 with TRBJ2-7, with 7 nucleotides matching TRBD2. The CDR3 sequence is 15 residues long. Germline CDR1 is MNHEY and CDR2 is SMNVEV (reference sequence). Losses at the gene ends were 5 bases for V and 5 bases for J; bases not matched to a gene: 12. CDR3 in amino acids: CASSLGPGRVHEQYF. Written as DNA, the CDR3 is TGTGCCAGCAGTCTCGGCCCGGGGAGGGTCCACGAGCAGTACTTC.

The V call is TRBV7-9, the J call TRBJ2-3; 8 nucleotides line up with TRBD2. The V gene's germline CDR1 is SEHNR and CDR2 FQNEAQ (reference sequence). With V trimmed by 5 bases and J by 1 base, 5 bases remained unmatched. The length of the CDR3 is 15 residues. The CDR3 DNA sequence: TGTGCCAGCAGCCAAACTAGCGGCCGCACAGATACGCAGTATTTT. This gives the protein CASSQTSGRTDTQYF.

In this sample, this clone turned up once. The CDR3 loop is CASSSQRHEQYF. CDR3 sequence (DNA): TGTGCCAGCAGCTCGCAACGGCACGAGCAGTACTTC. This chain uses TRBV5-6 with TRBJ2-7, with D unresolved. This CDR3 is 12 amino acids long. CDR1 and CDR2 from the germline V gene are SGHDT and YYEEEE. Trimming pared 3 bases from V and 5 bases from J, leaving 9 bases between.

This clone was recorded only once. The chain joins TRBV28 to TRBJ1-2; 9 bases map to TRBD1. The CDR3 is made up of 18 amino acids. Germline trimming cut 7 bases from V and 0 bases from J; bases unmatched to any gene: 15. The V gene's germline CDR1 is MDHEN and CDR2 SYDVKM. DNA for the CDR3: TGTGCCAGCAACAAACCGGGACAGGGCTCTCTTGCTAACTATGGCTACACCTTC. It codes for CASNKPGQGSLANYGYTF.

The chain carries TRBV4-3 and TRBJ2-1; no firm D call. The CDR3 is 14 residues long. The germline gives CDR1 LGHNA, CDR2 YSLEER. With 1 base removed from V and 8 bases from J, the gap between germline ends came to 12 bases. For the CDR3, the DNA is TGCGCCAGCAGCCAAGGGAGAGTGGGATATGAGCAGTTCTTC. This translates into CASSQGRVGYEQFF.

This clone has only one observation. The V and J genes are TRBV7-9 and TRBJ2-3; possibly TRBD1 for D (6 bases). This CDR3 has 13 amino acids. Trimming pared 5 bases from V and 7 bases from J, leaving 13 bases between. The germline gives CDR1 SEHNR, CDR2 FQNEAQ (reference sequence). Written as DNA, the CDR3 is TGTGCCAGCAGCCAAAGGGGGACCTATACGCAGTATTTT. Amino acid sequence: CASSQRGTYTQYF.

The chain is built from TRBV27 and TRBJ2-7; 8 nucleotides align to TRBD1. V dropped 8 bases and J dropped 1; count of bases not matched to a gene: 4. The V gene's germline CDR1 is MNHEY and CDR2 SMNVEV (reference sequence). This CDR3 has 13 amino acids. The CDR3 DNA follows: TGTGCCAGCGCACAGGGGGTGTCCTACGAGCAGTACTTC. The encoded protein is CASAQGVSYEQYF.

The chain is built from TRBV14 and TRBJ2-1; TRBD2 agrees at 9 bases. Germline V gene lookup returns CDR1 SGHDN and CDR2 FVKESK. This CDR3 is built from 19 residues. Unmatched junction bases numbered 18, after V lost 4 bases and J lost 5 bases. For the CDR3, the DNA is TGTGCCAGCAGCCCACCCCATCTTACCCTAGCGGGATTTAACAATGAGCAGTTCTTC. It codes for CASSPPHLTLAGFNNEQFF.

The V call is TRBV7-8, the J call TRBJ1-2; D possibly corresponds to TRBD1 (5 bases). Germline V gene lookup returns CDR1 SGHVS and CDR2 FQNEAQ. Trimming removed 0 bases at V and 5 bases at J, with 13 bases between. The CDR3 covers 15 residues. CDR3 sequence reads: CASSLADSPIYGYTF. The CDR3, as DNA: TGTGCCAGCAGCTTAGCAGACAGCCCGATATATGGCTACACCTTC. The variable domain in full, with the rest retrieved from reference TRBV7-8 and TRBJ1-2, is GAGVSQSPRYKVAKRGQDVALRCDPISGHVSLFWYQQALGQGPEFLTYFQNEAQLDKSGLPSDRFFAERPEGSVSTLKIQRTQQEDSAVYLCASSLADSPIYGYTFGSGTRLTVV.

The rearrangement joins TRBV27 to TRBJ2-2; the match to TRBD2 covers 7 bases. V gave up 5 bases and J gave up 4 bases; unmatched junction bases: 10. CDR1 is MNHEY, CDR2 SMNVEV, per germline (reference sequence). The CDR3 is 16 residues long. CDR3 sequence (DNA): TGTGCCAGCAGTCCATTGACTAGCCGGGGCACCGGGGAGCTGTTTTTT. The encoded protein is CASSPLTSRGTGELFF.

This chain links TRBV7-9 with TRBJ2-1, with D unclear. The V gene lost 2 bases and the J gene lost 8 bases, with 10 bases spanning the gap. CDR1 is SEHNR, CDR2 FQNEAQ, per germline (reference sequence). The CDR3 spans 13 residues. CDR3 nucleotides: TGTGCCAGCAGCTTACCTAGTCTGGATGAGCAGTTCTTC. It specifies CASSLPSLDEQFF.

Only a few counts were recorded for this clone. The chain has TRBV7-6 and TRBJ2-1; 7 bases align to TRBD2. The germline V gene encodes CDR1 SGHVS and CDR2 FNYEAQ. This CDR3 spans 16 amino acids. V shed 2 bases and J 2 bases; nucleotides not matched to a gene: 6. The CDR3 nucleotides are TGTGCCAGCAGCTTACTAGCGGAGGCGGCCTACAATGAGCAGTTCTTC. Translated, it gives CASSLLAEAAYNEQFF.

The rearrangement uses TRBV27 and TRBJ2-5, with unresolved D. CDR3 length: 14 residues. V was pared by 3 bases and J by 5 bases, with 13 bases between. Looked up from germline, CDR1 is MNHEY and CDR2 is SMNVEV (reference sequence). The CDR3 DNA sequence: TGTGCCAGCAGTTTGTCGGCAGATGCGGAGACCCAGTACTTC. The encoded protein is CASSLSADAETQYF.

The rearrangement joins TRBV7-8 to TRBJ2-7; maybe TRBD1 (6 bases). CDR3 length: 14 amino acids. Germline V gene sequence: CDR1 SGHVS, CDR2 FQNEAQ. V lost 6 bases, J lost 4 bases, and 16 bases lay in between. The CDR3 loop reads CASSHRELVYEQYF. In DNA form, the CDR3 reads TGTGCCAGCAGTCACAGGGAGTTAGTATACGAGCAGTACTTC.

This sequence joins TRBV15 and TRBJ1-1; D is undetermined. The germline gives CDR1 LNHNV, CDR2 YYDKDF (reference sequence). Trimming shortened V by 0 bases and J by 9 bases, and 8 bases separated the two germline ends. The CDR3 covers 12 residues. DNA for the CDR3: TGTGCCACCAGCAGAGATCCCCGACAAGCTTTCTTT. Encoded protein: CATSRDPRQAFF. The complete variable domain, with remaining parts taken from reference TRBV15 and TRBJ1-1, reads DAMVIQNPRYQVTQFGKPVTLSCSQTLNHNVMYWYQQKSSQAPKLLFHYYDKDFNNEADTPDNFQSRRPNTSFCFLDIRSPGLGDTAMYLCATSRDPRQAFFGQGTRLTVV.

The V gene is TRBV5-4, the J gene TRBJ2-7; 10 bases map to TRBD2. Trimming at V came to 3 bases and at J to 4 bases, leaving 4 bases not matched to a gene. The CDR3 runs 14 residues. Per germline, CDR1 SGHNT and CDR2 YYREEE (reference sequence). The CDR3 reads CASSSGLARYEQYF. Written as DNA, the CDR3 is TGTGCCAGCAGCTCGGGACTAGCGAGGTACGAGCAGTACTTC.

The CDR3 region is CASSLLGTSGTDTQYF. The CDR3 nucleotides read TGTGCCAGCAGCTTGTTAGGGACTAGCGGCACAGATACGCAGTATTTT. The J gene is TRBJ2-3, the V gene TRBV11-2; TRBD2 agrees at 10 bases. Looked up from germline, CDR1 is SGHAT and CDR2 is FQNNGV. This CDR3 has 16 residues. Trimming removed 3 bases from V and 1 base from J; junction bases left unmatched: 4.

The J gene is TRBJ2-3, the V gene TRBV5-4; D uncertain. This CDR3 comprises 15 residues. Between the trimmed V and J ends, which lost 4 bases and 4 bases, there was a span of 16 bases. CDR1 and CDR2 from the germline V gene are SGHNT and YYREEE (reference sequence). CDR3 sequence (DNA): TGTGCCAGCAGCCACCGGGCCTCGGACCCAGATACGCAGTATTTT. This codes for CASSHRASDPDTQYF.

This chain links TRBV5-1 with TRBJ2-1; D remains ambiguous. Germline values: CDR1 SGHRS, CDR2 YFSETQ. The CDR3 is 15 amino acids. Trimming took off 4 bases at V and 8 bases at J, with 19 bases between the two ends. CDR3 DNA: TGCGCCAGCAGCCCGACCGGGCCTCCCGATGATGAGCAGTTCTTC. As protein: CASSPTGPPDDEQFF.